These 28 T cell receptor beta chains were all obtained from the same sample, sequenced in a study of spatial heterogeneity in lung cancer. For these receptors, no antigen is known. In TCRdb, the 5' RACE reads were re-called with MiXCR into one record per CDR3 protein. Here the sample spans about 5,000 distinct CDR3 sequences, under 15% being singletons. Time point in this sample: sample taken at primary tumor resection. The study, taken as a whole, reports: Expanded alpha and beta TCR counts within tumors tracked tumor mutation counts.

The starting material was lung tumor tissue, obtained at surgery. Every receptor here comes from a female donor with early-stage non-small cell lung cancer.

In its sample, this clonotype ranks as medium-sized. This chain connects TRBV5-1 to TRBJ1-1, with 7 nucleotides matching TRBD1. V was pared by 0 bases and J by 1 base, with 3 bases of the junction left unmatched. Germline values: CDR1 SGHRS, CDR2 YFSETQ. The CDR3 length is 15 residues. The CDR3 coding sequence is TGCGCCAGCAGCTTGGGAAAGGGGGCGAACACTGAAGCTTTCTTT. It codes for CASSLGKGANTEAFF.

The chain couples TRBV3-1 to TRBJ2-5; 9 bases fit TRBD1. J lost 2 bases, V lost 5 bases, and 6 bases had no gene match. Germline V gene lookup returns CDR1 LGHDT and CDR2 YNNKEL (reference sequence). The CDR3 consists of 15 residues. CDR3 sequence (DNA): TGTGCCAGCAGCATCCGGGACAGGGCTCAAGAGACCCAGTACTTC. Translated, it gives CASSIRDRAQETQYF.

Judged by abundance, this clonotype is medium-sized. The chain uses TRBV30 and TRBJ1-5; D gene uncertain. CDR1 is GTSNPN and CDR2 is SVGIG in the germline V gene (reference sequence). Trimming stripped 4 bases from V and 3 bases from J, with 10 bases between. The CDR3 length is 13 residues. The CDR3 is CAWNAEINQPQHF. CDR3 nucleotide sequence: TGTGCCTGGAATGCAGAGATCAATCAGCCCCAGCATTTT.

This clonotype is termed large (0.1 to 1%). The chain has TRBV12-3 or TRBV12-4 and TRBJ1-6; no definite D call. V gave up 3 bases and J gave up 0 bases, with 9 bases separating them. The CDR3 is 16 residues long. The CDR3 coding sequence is TGTGCCAGCAGTTTCGGGCCATCCTCCTATAATTCACCCCTCCACTTT. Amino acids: CASSFGPSSYNSPLHF.

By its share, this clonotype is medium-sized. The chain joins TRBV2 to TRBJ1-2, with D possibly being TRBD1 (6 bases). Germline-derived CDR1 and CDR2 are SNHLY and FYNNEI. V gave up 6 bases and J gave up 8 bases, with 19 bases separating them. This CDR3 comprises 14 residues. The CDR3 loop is CASREQGPSGGYTF. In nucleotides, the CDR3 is TGTGCCAGCAGGGAACAGGGCCCCTCGGGAGGCTACACCTTC.

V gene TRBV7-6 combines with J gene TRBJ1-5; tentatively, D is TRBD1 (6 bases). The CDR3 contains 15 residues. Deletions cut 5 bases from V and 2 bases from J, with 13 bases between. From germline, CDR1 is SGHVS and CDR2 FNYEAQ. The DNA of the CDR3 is TGTGCCAGCAGCCTAAACAGGGATGGCAATCAGCCCCAGCATTTT. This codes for CASSLNRDGNQPQHF.

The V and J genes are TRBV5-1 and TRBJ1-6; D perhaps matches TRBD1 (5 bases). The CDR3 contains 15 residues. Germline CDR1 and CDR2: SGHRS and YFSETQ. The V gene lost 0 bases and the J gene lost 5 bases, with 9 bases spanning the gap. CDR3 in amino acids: CASSLVWGDNSPLHF. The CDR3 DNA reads TGCGCCAGCAGCTTGGTGTGGGGCGATAATTCACCCCTCCACTTT.

This chain's CDR3 is CSAGRVLAKNIQYF. The CDR3 nucleotides are TGCAGTGCTGGAAGGGTTTTGGCCAAAAACATTCAGTACTTC. V is TRBV20-1 and J is TRBJ2-4; no definite D call. CDR1 and CDR2 (germline): DFQATT, SNEGSKA (reference sequence). Trimming took 5 bases from V and 1 from J, leaving 12 bases between them. The CDR3 runs to 14 residues.

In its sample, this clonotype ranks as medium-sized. CDR3 loop: CASSTGQANIQYF. The CDR3 nucleotides read TGCGCCAGCAGCACCGGACAGGCGAACATTCAGTACTTC. The chain joins TRBV5-1 to TRBJ2-4; 7 nucleotides match TRBD1. After removal of 4 bases from V and 7 bases from J, the junction contained 5 bases not matched to a gene. Germline V gene lookup returns CDR1 SGHRS and CDR2 YFSETQ. The CDR3 spans 13 residues.

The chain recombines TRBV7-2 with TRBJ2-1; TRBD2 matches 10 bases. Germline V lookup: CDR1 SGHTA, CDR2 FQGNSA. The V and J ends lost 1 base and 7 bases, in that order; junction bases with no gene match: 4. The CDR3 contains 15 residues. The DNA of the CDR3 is TGTGCCAGCAGCTTAGAACTAGCGGGAAGGAATGAGCAGTTCTTC. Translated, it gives CASSLELAGRNEQFF.

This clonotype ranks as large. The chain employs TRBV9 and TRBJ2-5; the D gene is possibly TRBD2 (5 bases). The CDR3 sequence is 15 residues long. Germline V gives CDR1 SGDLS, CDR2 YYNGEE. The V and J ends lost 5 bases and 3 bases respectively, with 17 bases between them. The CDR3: CASSVGDAGEETQYF. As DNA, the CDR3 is TGTGCCAGCAGTGTCGGCGACGCCGGGGAAGAGACCCAGTACTTC.

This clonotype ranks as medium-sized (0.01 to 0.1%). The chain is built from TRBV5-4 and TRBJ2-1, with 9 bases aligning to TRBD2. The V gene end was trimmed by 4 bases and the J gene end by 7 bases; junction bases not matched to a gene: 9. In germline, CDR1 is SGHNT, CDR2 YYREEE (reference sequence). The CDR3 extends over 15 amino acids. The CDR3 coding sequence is TGTGCCAGCAGCCGCGCACGCGGGGGGGGGAATGAGCAGTTCTTC. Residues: CASSRARGGGNEQFF. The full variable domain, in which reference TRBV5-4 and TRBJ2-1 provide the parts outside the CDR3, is ETGVTQSPTHLIKTRGQQVTLRCSSQSGHNTVSWYQQALGQGPQFIFQYYREEENGRGNFPPRFSGLQFPNYSSELNVNALELDDSALYLCASSRARGGGNEQFFGPGTRLTVL.

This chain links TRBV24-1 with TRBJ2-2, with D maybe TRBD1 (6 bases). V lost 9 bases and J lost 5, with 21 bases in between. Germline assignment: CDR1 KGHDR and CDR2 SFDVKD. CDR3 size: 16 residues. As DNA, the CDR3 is TGTGCCACCTGTGGGGTACCGGGACAAGGGACCGGGGAGCTGTTTTTT. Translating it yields CATCGVPGQGTGELFF.

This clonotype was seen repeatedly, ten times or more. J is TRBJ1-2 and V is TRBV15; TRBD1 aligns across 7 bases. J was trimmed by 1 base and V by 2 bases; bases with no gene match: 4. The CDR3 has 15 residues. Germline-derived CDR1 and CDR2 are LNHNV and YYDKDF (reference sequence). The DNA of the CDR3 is TGTGCCACCAGCAGAAACAGGGGCAATAACTATGGCTACACCTTC. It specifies CATSRNRGNNYGYTF.

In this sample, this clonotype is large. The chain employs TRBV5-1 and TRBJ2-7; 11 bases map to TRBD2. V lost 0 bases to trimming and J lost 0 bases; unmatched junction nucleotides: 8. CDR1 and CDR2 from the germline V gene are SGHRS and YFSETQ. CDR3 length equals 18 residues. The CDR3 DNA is TGCGCCAGCAGCTTGGAGACTAGCGGGGCGAGGAGCTCCTACGAGCAGTACTTC. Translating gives CASSLETSGARSSYEQYF.

CDR3 nucleotide sequence: TGTGCCAGCAGCTTGGGGCGTCTTTCACCCCTCCACTTT. Its translation is CASSLGRLSPLHF. The chain links TRBV5-6 to TRBJ1-6; D is unclear. Deletions cut 0 bases from V and 9 bases from J, with 7 bases between. The CDR3 runs to 13 residues. The germline V gene encodes CDR1 SGHDT and CDR2 YYEEEE.

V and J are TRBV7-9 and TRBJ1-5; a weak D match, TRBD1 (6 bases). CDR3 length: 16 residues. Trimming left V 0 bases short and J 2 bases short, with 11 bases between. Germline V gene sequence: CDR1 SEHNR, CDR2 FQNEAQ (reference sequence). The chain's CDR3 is CASSLALPGGNQPQHF. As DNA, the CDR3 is TGTGCCAGCAGCTTAGCGCTACCAGGGGGCAATCAGCCCCAGCATTTT.

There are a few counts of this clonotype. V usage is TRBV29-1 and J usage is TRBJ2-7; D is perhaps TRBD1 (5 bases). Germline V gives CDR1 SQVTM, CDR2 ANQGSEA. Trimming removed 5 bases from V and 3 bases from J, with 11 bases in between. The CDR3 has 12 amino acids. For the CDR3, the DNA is TGCAGCGTTCAGGGTCCTTACTACGAGCAGTACTTC. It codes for CSVQGPYYEQYF.

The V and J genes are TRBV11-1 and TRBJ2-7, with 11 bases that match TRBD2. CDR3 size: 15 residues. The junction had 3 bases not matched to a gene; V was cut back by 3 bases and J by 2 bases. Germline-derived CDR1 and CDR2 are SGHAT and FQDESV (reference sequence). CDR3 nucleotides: TGTGCCAGCAGCTTCAAGACTAGCGGGGCCTACGAGCAGTACTTC. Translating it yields CASSFKTSGAYEQYF.

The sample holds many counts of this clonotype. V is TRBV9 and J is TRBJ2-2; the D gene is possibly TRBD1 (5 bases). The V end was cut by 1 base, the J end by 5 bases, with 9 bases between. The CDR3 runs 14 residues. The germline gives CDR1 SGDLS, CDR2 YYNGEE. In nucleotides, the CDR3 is TGTGCCAGCAGCGTAACAGGAGAAACCGGGGAGCTGTTTTTT. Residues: CASSVTGETGELFF.

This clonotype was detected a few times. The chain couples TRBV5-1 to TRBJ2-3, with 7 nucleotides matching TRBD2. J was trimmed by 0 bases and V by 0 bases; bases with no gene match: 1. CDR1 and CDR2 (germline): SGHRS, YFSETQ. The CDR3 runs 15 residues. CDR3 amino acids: CASSLGLASTDTQYF. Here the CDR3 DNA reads TGCGCCAGCAGCTTGGGACTAGCTAGCACAGATACGCAGTATTTT.

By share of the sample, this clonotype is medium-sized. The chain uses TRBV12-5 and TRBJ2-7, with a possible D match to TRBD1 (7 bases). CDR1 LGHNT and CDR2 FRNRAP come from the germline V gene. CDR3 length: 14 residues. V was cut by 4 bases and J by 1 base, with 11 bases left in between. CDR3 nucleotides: TGTGCTAGTGGTTCGCGGGACAGATCCTACGAGCAGTACTTC. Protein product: CASGSRDRSYEQYF.

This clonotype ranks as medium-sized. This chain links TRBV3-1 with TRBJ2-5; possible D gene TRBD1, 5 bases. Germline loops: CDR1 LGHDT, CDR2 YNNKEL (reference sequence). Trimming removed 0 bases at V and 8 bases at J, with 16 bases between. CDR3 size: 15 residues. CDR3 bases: TGTGCCAGCAGCCAAGATTGGGCAGGGCAGGTTACCCAGTACTTC. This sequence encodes CASSQDWAGQVTQYF.

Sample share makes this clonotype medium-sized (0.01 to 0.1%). The CDR3 DNA sequence: TGTGCCAGCAGTGAAGGCGTTTTAGCCCCCGGGGAGCTGTTTTTT. Its protein product is CASSEGVLAPGELFF. The chain couples TRBV2 to TRBJ2-2; D remains ambiguous. CDR1 and CDR2 from the germline V gene are SNHLY and FYNNEI. Trimming left V 1 base short and J 6 bases short, with 12 bases between. This CDR3 has 15 residues.

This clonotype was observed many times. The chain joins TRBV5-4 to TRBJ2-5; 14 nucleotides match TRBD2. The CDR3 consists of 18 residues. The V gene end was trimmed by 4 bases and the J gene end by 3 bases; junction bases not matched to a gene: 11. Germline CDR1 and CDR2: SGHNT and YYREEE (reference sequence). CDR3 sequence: CASSRTRPGLAGEETQYF. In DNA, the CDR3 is TGTGCCAGCAGCCGTACCCGTCCGGGACTAGCGGGGGAAGAGACCCAGTACTTC. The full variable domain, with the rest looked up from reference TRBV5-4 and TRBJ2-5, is ETGVTQSPTHLIKTRGQQVTLRCSSQSGHNTVSWYQQALGQGPQFIFQYYREEENGRGNFPPRFSGLQFPNYSSELNVNALELDDSALYLCASSRTRPGLAGEETQYFGPGTRLLVL.

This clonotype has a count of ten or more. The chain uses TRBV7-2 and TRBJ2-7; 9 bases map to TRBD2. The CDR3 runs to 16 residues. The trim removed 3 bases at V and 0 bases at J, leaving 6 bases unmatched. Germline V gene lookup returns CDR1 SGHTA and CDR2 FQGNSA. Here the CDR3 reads CASSLAGGNPSYEQYF. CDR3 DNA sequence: TGTGCCAGCAGCTTGGCGGGAGGGAACCCCTCCTACGAGCAGTACTTC.

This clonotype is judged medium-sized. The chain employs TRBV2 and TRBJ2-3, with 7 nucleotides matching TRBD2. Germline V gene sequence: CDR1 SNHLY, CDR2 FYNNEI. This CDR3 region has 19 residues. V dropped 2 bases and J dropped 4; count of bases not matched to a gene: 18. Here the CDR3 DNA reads TGTGCCAGCAGTGAACTGAATTTAGGCGGCGGGGGAGAATCAGATACGCAGTATTTT. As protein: CASSELNLGGGGESDTQYF.

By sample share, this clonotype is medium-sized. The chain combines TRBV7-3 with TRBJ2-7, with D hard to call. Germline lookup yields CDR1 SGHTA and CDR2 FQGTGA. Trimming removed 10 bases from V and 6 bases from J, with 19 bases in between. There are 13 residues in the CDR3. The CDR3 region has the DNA TGTGCCACTTCCCCCAGAGATATTACCGAGCAGTACTTC. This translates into CATSPRDITEQYF.